A selection of T cell receptor beta chains follows, all from one sample in a study of control samples from healthy donors and cancer patients. Libraries were prepared by immunoSEQ multiplex PCR; TCRdb keeps only in-frame clonotypes and omits some of them. The data show some 95,000 clones, roughly 83% seen once. The sequenced sample was blood. These receptors were collected from a woman in her 30s in good health. Both conserved end residues are part of each CDR3. D genes are given only for firm matches. The listing skips clone size in some rows; elsewhere it reads once, few, many or a size class.

NA	14	TRBJ1-2	NA	TRBV5-6	CASSALAGGIGYTF	TGTGCCAGCAGTGCCCTGGCCGGGGGCATTGGCTACACCTTC
NA	13	TRBJ1-2	NA	TRBV12-5	CASGPGVQDGYTF	TGTGCTAGTGGTCCCGGGGTCCAAGACGGCTACACCTTC
NA	16	TRBJ2-3	few	TRBV27	CASSRKGISMGDTQYF	TGTGCCAGCAGCAGAAAGGGCATCAGCATGGGGGATACGCAGTATTTT
NA	12	TRBJ2-5	NA	TRBV12-3/TRBV12-4	CASSLSPETQYF	TGTGCCAGCAGTTTATCTCCGGAGACCCAGTACTTC
NA	17	TRBJ1-3	NA	TRBV18	CASSALGPRGHGNTIYF	TGTGCCAGCTCCGCCCTGGGGCCCAGGGGTCATGGAAACACCATATATTTT
NA	15	TRBJ2-3	few	TRBV9	CASSVGSVSTDTQYF	TGTGCCAGCAGCGTAGGTAGCGTGAGCACAGATACGCAGTATTTT
TRBD1	15	TRBJ2-3	NA	TRBV2	CASSRGTGGTDTQYF	TGTGCCAGCAGTAGAGGGACAGGGGGCACAGATACGCAGTATTTT
TRBD2	18	TRBJ2-3	NA	TRBV9	CASSVSSGGAGVGDTQYF	TGTGCCAGCAGCGTATCTAGCGGGGGGGCCGGGGTAGGAGATACGCAGTATTTT
TRBD1	14	TRBJ1-2	NA	TRBV25-1	CASSESTGGNGYTF	TGTGCCAGCAGTGAATCGACAGGGGGTAATGGCTACACCTTC
TRBD1	16	TRBJ1-3	once	TRBV30	CAWSPTGTVSGNTIYF	TGTGCCTGGAGCCCCACCGGGACAGTCTCTGGAAACACCATATATTTT
TRBD1	16	TRBJ1-4	NA	TRBV18	CASSSGQGATNEKLFF	TGTGCCAGCTCATCGGGACAGGGGGCAACTAATGAAAAACTGTTTTTT
NA	13	TRBJ1-2	NA	TRBV5-1	CASSLQGMRGYTF	TGCGCCAGCAGCTTACAGGGAATGAGGGGCTACACCTTC
NA	13	TRBJ1-2	NA	TRBV6-1	CASSDQMRNGYTF	TGTGCCAGCAGTGACCAGATGCGCAATGGCTACACCTTC
NA	13	TRBJ2-4	NA	TRBV2	CASRKPKKNIQYF	TGTGCCAGCAGGAAGCCTAAGAAAAACATTCAGTACTTC
TRBD1	14	TRBJ2-1	NA	TRBV5-1	CASSQGQGFNEQFF	TGCGCCAGCAGCCAGGGACAGGGTTTCAATGAGCAGTTCTTC
TRBD1	16	TRBJ1-1	few	TRBV7-6	CASSLRRQGTRAEAFF	TGTGCCAGCAGCTTACGAAGACAGGGGACCAGGGCTGAAGCTTTCTTT
NA	11	TRBJ2-1	NA	TRBV7-9	CASSIYNEQFF	TGTGCCAGCAGCATTTACAATGAGCAGTTCTTC
TRBD1	15	TRBJ2-7	NA	TRBV6-6	CASSSAGTGGVTQYF	TGTGCCAGCAGTTCGGCCGGGACAGGGGGCGTCACGCAGTACTTC
NA	15	TRBJ2-7	NA	TRBV29-1	CSVEGPGRSSYEQYF	TGCAGCGTTGAGGGCCCGGGGAGGAGCTCCTACGAGCAGTACTTC
NA	17	TRBJ1-1	once	TRBV21-1	CASSKDGGFSMNTEAFF	TGTGCCAGCAGCAAAGATGGAGGGTTCAGCATGAACACTGAAGCTTTCTTT
TRBD1	13	TRBJ1-2	NA	TRBV7-8	CASSLAGGYGYTF	TGTGCCAGCAGCTTGGCAGGGGGCTATGGCTACACCTTC
NA	16	TRBJ2-3	NA	TRBV2	CASSGGQTSGTDTQYF	TGTGCCAGCAGTGGGGGACAGACTAGCGGCACAGATACGCAGTATTTT
NA	15	TRBJ2-2	NA	TRBV9	CASSVDLLNTGELFF	TGTGCCAGCAGCGTGGACTTATTGAACACCGGGGAGCTGTTTTTT
TRBD2	18	TRBJ2-7	few	TRBV25-1	CASSDYGLAGVLSYEQYF	TGTGCCAGCAGTGATTACGGACTAGCGGGGGTACTCTCCTACGAGCAGTACTTC
NA	14	TRBJ2-7	NA	TRBV10-3	CAISESQDSYEQYF	TGTGCCATCAGTGAGAGTCAGGATTCCTACGAGCAGTACTTC
NA	12	TRBJ1-6	NA	TRBV12-3/TRBV12-4	CASSFRKSPLHF	TGTGCCAGCAGTTTTCGGAAATCACCCCTCCACTTT
NA	14	TRBJ2-4	NA	TRBV28	CASSLRSGPNIQYF	TGTGCCAGCAGTTTAAGGTCCGGTCCAAACATTCAGTACTTC
NA	17	TRBJ2-1	NA	TRBV7-9	CASSFRQLPRVGNEQFF	TGTGCCAGCAGCTTCCGACAGCTCCCTCGGGTGGGGAATGAGCAGTTCTTC
NA	13	TRBJ1-2	NA	TRBV29-1	CSVEEAGAGGYTF	TGCAGCGTTGAAGAAGCGGGGGCGGGTGGCTACACCTTC
NA	14	TRBJ1-1	NA	TRBV6-5	CASSYLGQNTEAFF	TGTGCCAGCAGTTACTTGGGTCAGAACACTGAAGCTTTCTTT
NA	14	TRBJ2-7	few	TRBV18	CASSPGSNSHEQYF	TGTGCCAGCTCACCAGGCAGTAATTCCCACGAGCAGTACTTC
NA	16	TRBJ2-2	NA	TRBV5-4	CASSSGGPIQGGELFF	TGTGCCAGCAGTTCAGGGGGGCCGATCCAGGGCGGGGAGCTGTTTTTT
TRBD2	17	TRBJ2-2	NA	TRBV29-1	CSVSPRGGTSGTGELFF	TGCAGCGTTTCCCCGCGGGGTGGGACTAGCGGGACCGGGGAGCTGTTTTTT
NA	13	TRBJ2-5	NA	TRBV7-6	CASSDRALGTQYF	TGTGCCAGCAGCGACCGGGCTTTGGGAACCCAGTACTTC
NA	16	TRBJ1-2	NA	TRBV4-3	CASSQDRGVRYYGYTF	TGCGCCAGCAGCCAAGATAGGGGGGTACGGTACTATGGCTACACCTTC
NA	14	TRBJ2-7	NA	TRBV4-3	CASSQDGRGYEQYF	TGCGCCAGCAGCCAAGATGGAAGGGGATACGAGCAGTACTTC
NA	16	TRBJ2-1	NA	TRBV24-1	CATSDLDETGYNEQFF	TGTGCCACCAGTGATTTGGACGAGACTGGCTACAATGAGCAGTTCTTC
TRBD1	16	TRBJ2-1	few	TRBV7-8	CASSSLTGVGGNEQFF	TGTGCCAGCAGCTCCCTGACAGGGGTGGGCGGCAATGAGCAGTTCTTC
TRBD2	17	TRBJ2-3	NA	TRBV10-1	CASSVTSGGLSTDTQYF	TGCGCCAGCAGTGTGACTAGCGGGGGGTTAAGCACAGATACGCAGTATTTT
TRBD2	16	TRBJ2-3	NA	TRBV6-4	CASSSGLAGPTDTQYF	TGTGCCAGCAGTTCGGGACTAGCGGGACCCACAGATACGCAGTATTTT
NA	13	TRBJ1-1	NA	TRBV2	CASRVRAGTEAFF	TGTGCCAGCAGAGTCAGGGCAGGCACTGAAGCTTTCTTT
NA	13	TRBJ1-2	once	TRBV19	CASSPGTQYGYTF	TGTGCCAGTAGTCCGGGGACACAGTATGGCTACACCTTC
TRBD1	13	TRBJ1-2	NA	TRBV5-5	CASSDTGDYGYTF	TGTGCCAGCAGCGATACAGGGGACTATGGCTACACCTTC
NA	14	TRBJ2-3	NA	TRBV5-5	CASSLRDITDTQYF	TGTGCCAGCAGCTTGAGGGACATCACAGATACGCAGTATTTT
TRBD2	17	TRBJ2-7	few	TRBV19	CASSIGLAGEGSYEQYF	TGTGCCAGTAGTATTGGACTAGCGGGGGAGGGAAGCTACGAGCAGTACTTC
NA	15	TRBJ1-1	NA	TRBV7-8	CASSLGYRRATEAFF	TGTGCCAGCAGCTTAGGGTACAGGAGGGCCACTGAAGCTTTCTTT
TRBD2	17	TRBJ2-1	NA	TRBV2	CASSGTSGGISYNEQFF	TGTGCCAGCAGTGGGACTAGCGGGGGGATCTCCTACAATGAGCAGTTCTTC
NA	15	TRBJ2-2	NA	TRBV7-8	CASMAPGSSTGELFF	TGTGCCAGCATGGCCCCAGGGTCTAGCACCGGGGAGCTGTTTTTT